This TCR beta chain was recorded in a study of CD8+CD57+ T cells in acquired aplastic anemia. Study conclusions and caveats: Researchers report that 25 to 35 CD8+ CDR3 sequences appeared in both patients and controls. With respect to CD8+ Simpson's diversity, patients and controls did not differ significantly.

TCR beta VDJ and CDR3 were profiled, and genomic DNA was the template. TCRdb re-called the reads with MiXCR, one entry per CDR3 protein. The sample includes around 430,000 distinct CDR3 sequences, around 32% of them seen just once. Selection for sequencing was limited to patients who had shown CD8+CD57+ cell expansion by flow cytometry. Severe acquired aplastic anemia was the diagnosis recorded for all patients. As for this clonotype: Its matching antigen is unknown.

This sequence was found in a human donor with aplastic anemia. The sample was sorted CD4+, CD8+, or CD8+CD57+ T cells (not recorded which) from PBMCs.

The CDR3 loop is CSAITGVNQPQHF. The CDR3 coding sequence is TGCAGTGCTATAACAGGGGTAAATCAGCCCCAGCATTTT. This rearrangement joins TRBV20-1 to TRBJ1-5, with 7 bases identical to TRBD1. This CDR3 contains 13 residues. CDR1 is DFQATT and CDR2 is SNEGSKA in the germline V gene (reference sequence). The V segment lost 4 bases and the J segment 4 bases; nucleotides outside the gene matches: 4.